This T cell receptor beta chain appears in the sequencing data of a study of neurological immune-mediated disorders. 5'RACE with 10-nucleotide random UMIs produced the cDNA. One entry per CDR3 protein results from TCRdb running MiXCR on the 5' RACE reads. The sample holds around 67,000 distinct CDR3 sequences, around 5% seen once. General study points: Expanded clones shared no CDR3 amino acid sequences across subjects, suggesting private repertoires in all groups.

Germline CDR1 is DFQATT and CDR2 is SNEGSKA (reference sequence). Trimming at V came to 1 base and at J to 5 bases, leaving 10 bases not matched to a gene. CDR3 length: 16 residues. This clonotype was observed many times. Its antigen is currently unknown. The source material was PBMCs. The clonotype originates from a man between 18 and 29 years old with multiple sclerosis. The rearrangement links TRBV20-1 to TRBJ1-5, with TRBD1 matching over 8 bases. DNA of the CDR3: TGCAGTGCTAGAGCCCTCCCTGGACAGGGCCATCAGCCCCAGCATTTT. Its protein is CSARALPGQGHQPQHF.